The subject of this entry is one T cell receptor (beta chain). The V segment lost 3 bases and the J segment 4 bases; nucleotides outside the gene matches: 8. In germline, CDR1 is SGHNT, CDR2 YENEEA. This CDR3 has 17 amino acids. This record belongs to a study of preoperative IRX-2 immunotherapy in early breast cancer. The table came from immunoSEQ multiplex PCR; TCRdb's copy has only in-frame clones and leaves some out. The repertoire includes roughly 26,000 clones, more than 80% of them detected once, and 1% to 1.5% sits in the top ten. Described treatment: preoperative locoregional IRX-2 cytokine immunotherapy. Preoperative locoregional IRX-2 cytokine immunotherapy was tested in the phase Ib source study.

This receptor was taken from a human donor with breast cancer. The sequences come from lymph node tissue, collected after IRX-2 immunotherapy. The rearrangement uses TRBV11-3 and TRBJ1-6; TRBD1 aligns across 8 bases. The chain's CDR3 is CASSFPPQGAYNSPLHF. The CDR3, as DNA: TGTGCCAGCAGCTTCCCCCCTCAGGGGGCGTATAATTCACCCCTCCACTTT.